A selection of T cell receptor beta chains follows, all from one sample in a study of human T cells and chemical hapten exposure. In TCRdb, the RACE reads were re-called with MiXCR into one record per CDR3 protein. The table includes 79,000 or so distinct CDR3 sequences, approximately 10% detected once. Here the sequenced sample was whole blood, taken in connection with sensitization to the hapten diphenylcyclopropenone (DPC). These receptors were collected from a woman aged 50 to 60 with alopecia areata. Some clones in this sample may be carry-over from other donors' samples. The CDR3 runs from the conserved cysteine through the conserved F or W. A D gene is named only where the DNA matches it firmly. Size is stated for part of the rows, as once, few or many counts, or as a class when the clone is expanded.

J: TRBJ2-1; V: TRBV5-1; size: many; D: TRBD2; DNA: TGCGCCAGCAGCTACGGACTAGCGGGAGGCGACAATGAGCAGTTCTTC; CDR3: CASSYGLAGGDNEQFF
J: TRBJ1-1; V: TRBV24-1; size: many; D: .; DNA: TGTGCCACCAGTGCGGCAAGAGGAATGAACACTGAAGCTTTCTTT; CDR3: CATSAARGMNTEAFF
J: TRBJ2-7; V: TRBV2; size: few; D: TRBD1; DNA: TGTGCCAGCAAACCCGACAGGGTTGGTTCCTACGAGCAGTACTTC; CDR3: CASKPDRVGSYEQYF
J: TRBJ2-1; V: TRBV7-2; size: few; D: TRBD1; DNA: TGTGCCAGCAGCCCCGGACAGGGTCGCGATGAGCAGTTCTTC; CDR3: CASSPGQGRDEQFF
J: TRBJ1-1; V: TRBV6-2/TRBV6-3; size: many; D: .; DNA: TGTGCCAGCAGTGCCCAATTGAACACTGAAGCTTTCTTT; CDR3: CASSAQLNTEAFF
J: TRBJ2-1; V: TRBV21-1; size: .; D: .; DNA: TGTGCCAGCCAGGGACTAGCCTACAATGAGCAGTTCTTC; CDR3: CASQGLAYNEQFF
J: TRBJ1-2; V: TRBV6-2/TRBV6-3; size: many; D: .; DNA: TGTGCCAGCACCCCCGGCCGGGGCTACACCTTC; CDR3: CASTPGRGYTF
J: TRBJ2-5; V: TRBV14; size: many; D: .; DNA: TGTGCCAGCAGCCTCTCGCGGGGACAAGAGACCCAGTACTTC; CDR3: CASSLSRGQETQYF
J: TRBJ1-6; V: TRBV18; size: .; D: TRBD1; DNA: TGTGCCAGCTCAGCCGGGACAGATAATTCACCCCTCCACTTT; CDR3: CASSAGTDNSPLHF
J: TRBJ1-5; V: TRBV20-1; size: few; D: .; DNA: TGCAGTGCTAGAGATGGAACCATCCTTAGCAATCAGCCCCAGCATTTT; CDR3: CSARDGTILSNQPQHF
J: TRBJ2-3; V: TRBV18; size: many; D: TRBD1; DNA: TGTGCCAGCTCACCTAACAGGGGAGATACGCAGTATTTT; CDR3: CASSPNRGDTQYF
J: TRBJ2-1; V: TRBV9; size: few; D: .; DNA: TGTGCCAGCAGCGTCAGTTCGGGACCAACCTCCTACAATGAGCAGTTCTTC; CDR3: CASSVSSGPTSYNEQFF
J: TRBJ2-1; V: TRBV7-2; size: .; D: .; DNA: TGTGCCAGCAGCGCCTCCGTTGCCGGGCAGTTCTTC; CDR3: CASSASVAGQFF
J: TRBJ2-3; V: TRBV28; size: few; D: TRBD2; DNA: TGTGCCAGCAGTTTATTTATAGCGGGAGGCACAGATACGCAGTATTTT; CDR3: CASSLFIAGGTDTQYF
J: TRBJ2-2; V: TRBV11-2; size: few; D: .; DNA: TGTGCCAGCAGCGCCGGAGCCCGGGGAGACGGGGAGCTGTTTTTT; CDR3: CASSAGARGDGELFF
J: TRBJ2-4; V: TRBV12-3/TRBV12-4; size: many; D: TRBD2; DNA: TGTGCCAGCAGTTTAGGGGGAGCGGGAGACCAAAACATTCAGTACTTC; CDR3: CASSLGGAGDQNIQYF
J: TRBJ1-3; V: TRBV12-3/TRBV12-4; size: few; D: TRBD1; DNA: TGTGCCAGCGATCTACGCGAGGGGGCTTTGGTTGGAAACACCATATATTTT; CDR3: CASDLREGALVGNTIYF
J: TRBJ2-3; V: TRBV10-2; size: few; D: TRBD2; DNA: TGCGCCAGCGGTATAGCGGGAGGGGGGCAGTATTTT; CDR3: CASGIAGGGQYF
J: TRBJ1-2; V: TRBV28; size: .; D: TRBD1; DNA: TGTGCCAGCCTTACAGGGGGCCTCCGCGTCACCTTC; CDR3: CASLTGGLRVTF
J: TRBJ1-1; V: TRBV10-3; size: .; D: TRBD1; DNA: TGTGCCATCAGTGAGACCGGACAGGGTGGTTTCTTT; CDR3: CAISETGQGGFF
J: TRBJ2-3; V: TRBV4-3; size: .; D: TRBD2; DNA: TGCGCCAGCAGCCAAGGGGGACTAGCGGGAGAAGGTTATACGCAGTATTTT; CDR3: CASSQGGLAGEGYTQYF
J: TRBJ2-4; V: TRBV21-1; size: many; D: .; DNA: TGTGCCAGCAGGCCCCCCTTGGCGGGGCTAGCCAAAAACATTCAGTACTTC; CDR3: CASRPPLAGLAKNIQYF
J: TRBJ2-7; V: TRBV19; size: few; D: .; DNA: TGTGCCAGTAGTATAGATCACAAATACGAGCAGTACTTC; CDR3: CASSIDHKYEQYF
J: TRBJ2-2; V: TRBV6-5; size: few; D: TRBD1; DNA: TGTGCCAGCAGTTTCGGACAGGGGGCCCTCGGGGAGCTGTTTTTT; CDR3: CASSFGQGALGELFF
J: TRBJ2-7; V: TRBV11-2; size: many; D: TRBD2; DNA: TGTGCCAGCAGCTTAGGGACTAGCGGCGTTACCGGCGAGCAGTACTTC; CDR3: CASSLGTSGVTGEQYF
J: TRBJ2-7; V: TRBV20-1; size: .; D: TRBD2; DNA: TGCAGTGCTAGAGATCCATCGGCGGGAGCGAGTAAAGCGTACGAGCAGTACTTC; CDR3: CSARDPSAGASKAYEQYF
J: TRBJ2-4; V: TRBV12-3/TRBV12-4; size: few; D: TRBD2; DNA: TGTGCCAGCAGTTTACGGACTAGCGGTCTAGCCAAAAACATTCAGTACTTC; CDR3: CASSLRTSGLAKNIQYF
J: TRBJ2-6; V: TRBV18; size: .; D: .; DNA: TGTGCCAGCTCACCCCAAGGCGGTTCTGGGGCCAACGTCCTGACTTTC; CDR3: CASSPQGGSGANVLTF
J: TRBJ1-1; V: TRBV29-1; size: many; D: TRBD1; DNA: TGCAGCGTTTGGGACAGGGGTCATTCTGAAGCTTTCTTT; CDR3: CSVWDRGHSEAFF
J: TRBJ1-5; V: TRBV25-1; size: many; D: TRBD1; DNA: TGTGCCAGCAGTGAATCGGGACAGGGTCAGCCCCAGCATTTT; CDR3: CASSESGQGQPQHF
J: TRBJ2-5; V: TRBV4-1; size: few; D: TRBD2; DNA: TGCGCCAGCAGCCAAGTTGGACTAGCGGGATTGGAGACCCAGTACTTC; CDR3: CASSQVGLAGLETQYF
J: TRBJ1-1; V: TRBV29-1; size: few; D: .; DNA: TGCAGCGTCGGGACTTACACTGAAGCTTTCTTT; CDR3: CSVGTYTEAFF
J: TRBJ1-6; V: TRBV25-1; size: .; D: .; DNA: TGTGCCAGCAGTGAACGAGGTTACAATTCACCCCTCCACTTT; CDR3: CASSERGYNSPLHF
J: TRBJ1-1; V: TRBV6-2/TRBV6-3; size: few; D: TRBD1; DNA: TGTGCCAGCAGGAGACAGGGGAACACTGAAGCTTTCTTT; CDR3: CASRRQGNTEAFF